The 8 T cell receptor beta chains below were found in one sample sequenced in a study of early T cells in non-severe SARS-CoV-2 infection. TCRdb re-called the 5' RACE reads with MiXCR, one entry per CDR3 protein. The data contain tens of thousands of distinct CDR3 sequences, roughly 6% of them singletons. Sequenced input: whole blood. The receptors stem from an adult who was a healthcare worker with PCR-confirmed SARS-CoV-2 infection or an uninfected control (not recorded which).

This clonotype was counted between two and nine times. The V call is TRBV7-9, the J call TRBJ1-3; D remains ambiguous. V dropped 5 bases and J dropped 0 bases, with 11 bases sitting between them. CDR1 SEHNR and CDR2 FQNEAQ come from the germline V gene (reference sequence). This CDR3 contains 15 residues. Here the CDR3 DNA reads TGTGCCAGCAGCCCAGGAACAGCCTCTGGAAACACCATATATTTT. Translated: CASSPGTASGNTIYF.

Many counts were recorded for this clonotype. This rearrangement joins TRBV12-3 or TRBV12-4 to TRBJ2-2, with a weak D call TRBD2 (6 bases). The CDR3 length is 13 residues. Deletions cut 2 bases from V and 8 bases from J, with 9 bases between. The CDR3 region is CASSLQGGGELFF. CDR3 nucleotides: TGTGCCAGCAGTTTACAGGGAGGAGGGGAGCTGTTTTTT.

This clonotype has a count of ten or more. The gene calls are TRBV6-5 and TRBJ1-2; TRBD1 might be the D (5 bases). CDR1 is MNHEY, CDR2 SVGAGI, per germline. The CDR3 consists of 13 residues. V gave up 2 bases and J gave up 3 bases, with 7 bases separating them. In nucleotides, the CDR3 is TGTGCCAGCAGTTACCCAGGGTACTATGGCTACACCTTC. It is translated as CASSYPGYYGYTF.

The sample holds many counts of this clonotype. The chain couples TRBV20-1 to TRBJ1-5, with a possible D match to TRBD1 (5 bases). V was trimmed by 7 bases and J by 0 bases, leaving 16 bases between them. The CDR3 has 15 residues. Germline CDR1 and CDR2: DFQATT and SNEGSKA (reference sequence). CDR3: CSGGEGAYSNQPQHF. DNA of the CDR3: TGCAGTGGGGGGGAAGGAGCTTATAGCAATCAGCCCCAGCATTTT.

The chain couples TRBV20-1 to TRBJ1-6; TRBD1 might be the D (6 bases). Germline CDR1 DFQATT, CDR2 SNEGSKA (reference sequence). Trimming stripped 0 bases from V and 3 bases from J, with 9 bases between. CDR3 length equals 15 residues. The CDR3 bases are TGCAGTGCTAGAGAGGACAGCAGCTATAATTCACCCCTCCACTTT. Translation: CSAREDSSYNSPLHF.

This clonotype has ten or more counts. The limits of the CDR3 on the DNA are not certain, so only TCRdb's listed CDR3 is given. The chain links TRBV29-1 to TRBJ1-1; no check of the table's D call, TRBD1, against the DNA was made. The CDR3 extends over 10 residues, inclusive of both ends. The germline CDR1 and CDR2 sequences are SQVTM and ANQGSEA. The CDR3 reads CSVGQGAVFF.

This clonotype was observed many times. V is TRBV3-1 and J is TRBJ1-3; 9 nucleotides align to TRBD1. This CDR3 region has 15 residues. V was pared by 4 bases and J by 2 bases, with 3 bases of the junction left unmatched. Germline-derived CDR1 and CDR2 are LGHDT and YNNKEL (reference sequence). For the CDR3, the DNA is TGTGCCAGCAGCCCGGGACAGGGAGCTGGAAACACCATATATTTT. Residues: CASSPGQGAGNTIYF.

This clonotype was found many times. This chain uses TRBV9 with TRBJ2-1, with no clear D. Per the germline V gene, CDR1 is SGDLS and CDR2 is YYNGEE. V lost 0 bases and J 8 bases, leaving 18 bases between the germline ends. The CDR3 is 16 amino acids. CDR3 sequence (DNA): TGTGCCAGCAGCGTAGCTACTTTGGCAGGATACGATGAGCAGTTCTTC. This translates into CASSVATLAGYDEQFF.